This T cell receptor beta chain appears in the sequencing data of a study of shared clonotypes between healthy human individuals. Germline CDR1 and CDR2: SGHTA and FQGNSA. The CDR3 spans 14 residues. V lost 1 base, J lost 9 bases, and 13 bases lay in between. Assay used: immunoSEQ multiplex PCR; TCRdb lists only in-frame clones, some missing. The sample has 2.3 million or so clones; 80% to 95% are singletons. This sequence was found in a man aged 18 to 29 in good health. Some clones in this sample may be carry-over from other donors' samples. The sequenced material came from naive CD4+ T cells from PBMCs. The subset: CD45RA+ positively selected. The chain combines TRBV7-2 with TRBJ1-3; D might be TRBD1 (6 bases). This chain's CDR3 is CASSLGLQGSTIYF. The CDR3 DNA reads as TGTGCCAGCAGCTTAGGATTACAGGGTAGCACCATATATTTT.